This T cell receptor (beta chain) comes out of a study of T cell repertoires in cytomegalovirus infection. Looking at the study overall: Indications came from public TCR beta signatures; they pointed to CMV infection and to a matching HLA type.

The CDR3 is made up of 13 amino acids. The ends were cut back, 5 bases at V and 8 bases at J, with 14 bases in the middle. Germline V gene sequence: CDR1 SGHVS, CDR2 FNYEAQ. TCRdb reprocessed the reads with MiXCR, giving one entry per CDR3 protein. The sample lists some 350,000 distinct CDR3 sequences, about a sixth occurring once. Concerning this clonotype: Antigen specificity is unknown.

Findings of the study overall: The response measured ex vivo was dominated by TCR beta clonotypes (HLA-C-restricted and CMV-specific). Summed frequency of public TCR beta families distinguished CMV carriers with the relevant HLA.

This TCR was sampled from a human donor in good health (CMV status not recorded). Some clones in this sample may be carry-over from other donors' samples. The V gene is TRBV7-6, the J gene TRBJ2-3; the D is unclear. The sample was PBMCs. The CDR3 nucleotides are TGTGCCAGCAGCGGGGTGGGCTTAGGTACGCAGTATTTT. It codes for CASSGVGLGTQYF.